This is a list of T cell receptor beta chains from one sample in a study of T-cell reconstitution after alpha-beta-depleted transplantation in children. TCRdb itself ran the PCR reads through MiXCR, one entry per CDR3 protein. Of about 580,000 distinct CDR3 sequences in the sample, around 23% are singletons; the top ten hold roughly 15%. Sequencing was performed on PBMCs, mostly from graft donor cells, taken 360 days after TCRalphabeta/CD19-depleted stem cell transplant. These receptors were taken from a boy under three years old who had a stem cell transplant for acute myeloid leukemia, so the T cells may come from the graft donor. CDR3s include the opening cysteine and the closing phenylalanine or tryptophan. The D gene is left open where the match is weak. Some rows mark clone size as missing; the rest say once, few, many or name a class of expanded clone.

D gene | J gene | V gene | clone size | CDR3 DNA | CDR3 protein
TRBD1 | TRBJ2-3 | TRBV28 | once | TGTGCCAGCAGTTTAGACAGGGAATTCTTCACAGATACGCAGTATTTT | CASSLDREFFTDTQYF
. | TRBJ2-1 | TRBV20-1 | few | TGCAGTGCTAGGTTCCGGGGGCGAGCCTACAATGAGCAGTTCTTC | CSARFRGRAYNEQFF
. | TRBJ1-5 | TRBV15 | . | TGTGCCACCACCCATCCAGGGAATCAGCCCCAGCATTTT | CATTHPGNQPQHF
. | TRBJ2-1 | TRBV12-3/TRBV12-4 | . | TGTGCCAGCTCCTTAGGTACAGTGCAGTTCTTC | CASSLGTVQFF
. | TRBJ1-5 | TRBV27 | . | TGTGCCAGCAGTTTGGGGTTTTCAGGGCAGCCCCAGCATTTT | CASSLGFSGQPQHF
. | TRBJ2-1 | TRBV29-1 | many | TGCAGCGTTGCGTTCACGCGGCACAATGAGCAGTTCTTC | CSVAFTRHNEQFF
TRBD1 | TRBJ2-2 | TRBV6-5 | . | TGTGCCAGCAGTTCTCAACTATACGACAGGGAGTCCACCGGGGAGCTGTTTTTT | CASSSQLYDRESTGELFF
TRBD2 | TRBJ2-5 | TRBV29-1 | many | TGCAGCGTCGCAGCGGGGGGGCACGAGACCCAGTACTTC | CSVAAGGHETQYF
TRBD1 | TRBJ2-1 | TRBV6-5 | many | TGTGCCAGCAGTTCACACAGGGGCCCGGGGTCGGGGGAGCAGTTCTTC | CASSSHRGPGSGEQFF
. | TRBJ2-1 | TRBV6-1 | . | TGTGCCAGCAGCCGCGGGTCTAACGACAATGAGCAGTTCTTC | CASSRGSNDNEQFF
. | TRBJ2-7 | TRBV13 | few | TGTGCCAGCAGCTTAGATATCCGAAAACCCTACGAGCAGTACTTC | CASSLDIRKPYEQYF
. | TRBJ2-2 | TRBV12-3/TRBV12-4 | few | TGTGCCAGCAGCCCCTACGGTATCACCGGGGAGCTGTTTTTT | CASSPYGITGELFF
. | TRBJ2-1 | TRBV24-1 | . | TGTGCCACCAGTGATTTGAGGACTTTCACCTACAATGAGCAGTTCTTC | CATSDLRTFTYNEQFF
TRBD1 | TRBJ2-4 | TRBV20-1 | . | TGCAGTGCCCAGGGACAGGGCAGGATTCAGTACTTC | CSAQGQGRIQYF
. | TRBJ2-1 | TRBV5-1 | . | TGCGCCAGCAGCTTGGGGGACCTAGTAAGCGACGAGCAGTTCTTC | CASSLGDLVSDEQFF
. | TRBJ2-3 | TRBV12-3/TRBV12-4 | many | TGTGCCAGCAGTCGTCCGGGACCAGGAGGAGATACGCAGTATTTT | CASSRPGPGGDTQYF
TRBD1 | TRBJ2-5 | TRBV6-5 | . | TGTGCCAGCAGTTACACCGGGACAGAAGAGACCCAGTACTTC | CASSYTGTEETQYF
TRBD2 | TRBJ2-1 | TRBV7-2 | few | TGTGCCAGCAGCTTTCGGGGGGACCCCTACAATGAGCAGTTCTTC | CASSFRGDPYNEQFF
TRBD2 | TRBJ2-3 | TRBV20-1 | many | TGCAGTGCTAGAACCGGGACTAGTTCAGATACGCAGTATTTT | CSARTGTSSDTQYF
. | TRBJ2-1 | TRBV3-1 | . | TGTGCCAGCAGCCAAGATCGGACAGCCCAAAGGGATGAGCAGTTCTTC | CASSQDRTAQRDEQFF
. | TRBJ2-7 | TRBV12-3/TRBV12-4 | few | TGTGCCAGCGCGACCGGCGGCGGGGACGAGCAGTACTTC | CASATGGGDEQYF
TRBD2 | TRBJ2-1 | TRBV4-2 | . | TGTGCCAGCAGCCCACTCGGGACTAGCGGGGAATACAATGAGCAGTTCTTC | CASSPLGTSGEYNEQFF
TRBD1 | TRBJ2-6 | TRBV28 | . | TGTGCCAGCAGTTCCCGGGACAGGTCTTCTGGGGCCAACGTCCTGACTTTC | CASSSRDRSSGANVLTF
TRBD1 | TRBJ2-7 | TRBV5-1 | . | TGCGCCAGCAGCCCAAGACGGACAGGGTCCTACGAGCAGTACTTC | CASSPRRTGSYEQYF
TRBD1 | TRBJ1-2 | TRBV5-1 | . | TGCGCCAGCAGCGCGACAGGGGATGGCTACACCTTC | CASSATGDGYTF
. | TRBJ2-5 | TRBV6-5 | . | TGTGCCAGCAGTTTCACAGCGAGAGAGACCCAGTACTTC | CASSFTARETQYF
TRBD2 | TRBJ2-1 | TRBV7-9 | . | TGTGCCAGCAGCAGTCTAGCGGGGGTTCCTACGAATGAGCAGTTCTTC | CASSSLAGVPTNEQFF
. | TRBJ1-1 | TRBV20-1 | many | TGCAGTGCTACGCCCAGGGTCCACACTGAAGCTTTCTTT | CSATPRVHTEAFF
. | TRBJ2-3 | TRBV15 | many | TGTGCCACCAGCAGAGCTCGGGCCCCAACCACAGATACGCAGTATTTT | CATSRARAPTTDTQYF
. | TRBJ1-5 | TRBV15 | . | TGTGCCACCAGCAGAGATAAGGGGGTATTCCAGCCCCAGCATTTT | CATSRDKGVFQPQHF
. | TRBJ2-1 | TRBV15 | . | TGTGCCACCAGCAGAGATTTGGGACTGACCTACAATGAGCAGTTCTTC | CATSRDLGLTYNEQFF
. | TRBJ1-4 | TRBV7-2 | few | TGTGCCAGCAGCTTAAGGGCAGATGAAAAACTGTTTTTT | CASSLRADEKLFF
. | TRBJ1-2 | TRBV6-5 | many | TGTGCCAGCAGTTACGATGTCCCCTGGAGAACGGGCTACACCTTC | CASSYDVPWRTGYTF
. | TRBJ2-3 | TRBV4-3 | many | TGCGCCAGCAGCCAAGATGGGCGCATGTCGGGGGGCCGCACAGATACGCAGTATTTT | CASSQDGRMSGGRTDTQYF
TRBD2 | TRBJ2-3 | TRBV10-3 | . | TGTGCCATCAGTGAGCTGCGGGGGGGCTTGGAAGATACGCAGTATTTT | CAISELRGGLEDTQYF
. | TRBJ1-1 | TRBV6-5 | . | TGTGCCAGCAGTTACTCGATAACAGCCCTTGAAGCTTTCTTT | CASSYSITALEAFF
. | TRBJ1-4 | TRBV20-1 | many | TGCAGTGCCCTGGGGACGGAGAGAAATGAAAAACTGTTTTTT | CSALGTERNEKLFF
. | TRBJ1-2 | TRBV12-3/TRBV12-4 | many | TGTGCCAGCAGCCCCAGACAGGATGGGGGCTACACCTTC | CASSPRQDGGYTF
. | TRBJ2-1 | TRBV20-1 | many | TGCAGTGCTAGAGGGACTCCCCACTACTACAATGAGCAGTTCTTC | CSARGTPHYYNEQFF
TRBD1 | TRBJ1-1 | TRBV5-1 | . | TGCGCCAGCAGCGGGACAGGAGGAACTGAAGCTTTCTTT | CASSGTGGTEAFF
. | TRBJ1-2 | TRBV7-2 | . | TGTGCCAGCAGCTTACAGGCAGGGAATGTCCATGGCTACACCTTC | CASSLQAGNVHGYTF
. | TRBJ2-3 | TRBV29-1 | many | TGCAGCGTTATCCAGGGGTCAGATACGCAGTATTTT | CSVIQGSDTQYF
. | TRBJ2-2 | TRBV24-1 | . | TGTGCCATCGGGGGAGACAGGTCCACCGGGGAGCTGTTTTTT | CAIGGDRSTGELFF
. | TRBJ2-3 | TRBV20-1 | many | TGCAGTGCTCTTAGGGATACGCAGTATTTT | CSALRDTQYF
. | TRBJ1-2 | TRBV20-1 | few | TGCAGTGCTCCTTCCGGGACACGTTATGGCTACACCTTC | CSAPSGTRYGYTF
. | TRBJ2-6 | TRBV3-1 | . | TGTGCCAGCAGCCAAGGAATCCTACAGGGTTACGGGGCCAACGTCCTGACTTTC | CASSQGILQGYGANVLTF
. | TRBJ1-3 | TRBV20-1 | . | TGCAGTGCTAGAGTTAGGGGGAACGGCGGAAACACCATATATTTT | CSARVRGNGGNTIYF